The 22 T cell receptor beta chains given below trace back to one sample, sequenced in a study of cytomegalovirus exposure and HLA in healthy donors. In the PCR, 60 Vbeta and 13 Jbeta primers were used. Assay: immunoSEQ multiplex PCR; the TCRdb copy retains only in-frame clones and omits some. The repertoire includes 40,000 to 45,000 clones, around 50% of them detected once, and 9.5% to 13% sits in the top ten. The sample consisted of PBMCs. These receptors originate from a human donor in good health.

The CDR3 spells CASSIAGGEVDTQYF. The CDR3 coding sequence is TGTGCCAGCAGCATAGCGGGGGGTGAGGTAGATACGCAGTATTTT. The chain uses TRBV7-3 and TRBJ2-3, with TRBD2 matching 10 bases. Germline CDR1 and CDR2: SGHTA and FQGTGA. V dropped 5 bases and J dropped 5; count of bases not matched to a gene: 7. The CDR3 spans 15 residues.

The rearrangement joins TRBV7-8 to TRBJ1-2; 7 bases agree with TRBD1. Per germline, CDR1 SGHVS and CDR2 FQNEAQ. CDR3 length: 15 residues. J gave up 4 bases and V 2 bases, and 7 bases lay outside the gene matches. The CDR3 DNA follows: TGTGCCAGCAGCTTACCAGCGACAGGGTCCTATGGCTACACCTTC. Encoded protein: CASSLPATGSYGYTF. Full variable domain (remainder filled in from reference TRBV7-8 and TRBJ1-2): GAGVSQSPRYKVAKRGQDVALRCDPISGHVSLFWYQQALGQGPEFLTYFQNEAQLDKSGLPSDRFFAERPEGSVSTLKIQRTQQEDSAVYLCASSLPATGSYGYTFGSGTRLTVV.

V usage is TRBV4-3 and J usage is TRBJ1-2; 8 bases line up with TRBD1. CDR3 size: 16 residues. J gave up 4 bases and V 3 bases, and 10 bases lay outside the gene matches. Germline loops: CDR1 LGHNA, CDR2 YSLEER. The CDR3 protein is CASSQLQGAASYGYTF. CDR3 nucleotides: TGCGCCAGCAGCCAGCTTCAGGGGGCGGCGAGCTATGGCTACACCTTC.

This sequence joins TRBV7-2 and TRBJ2-1; TRBD2 matches at 11 bases. Losses at the gene ends were 1 base for V and 2 bases for J; bases not matched to a gene: 7. The CDR3 totals 18 residues. Germline-derived CDR1 and CDR2 are SGHTA and FQGNSA. The CDR3 here is CASSLDYLAGGTYNEQFF. Here the CDR3 DNA reads TGTGCCAGCAGCTTAGACTACTTAGCGGGAGGGACCTACAATGAGCAGTTCTTC.

In this sample, this clone turned up a few times. Other DNA sequences in this sample translate to the same CDR3. J is TRBJ1-6 and V is TRBV7-9; 9 bases align to TRBD1. CDR1 is SEHNR, CDR2 FQNEAQ, per germline (reference sequence). V was clipped by 4 bases and J by 3 bases; unmatched bases: 4. The CDR3 has 16 residues. In DNA, the CDR3 is TGTGCCAGCAGCTCCGGACAGGGGTTCTATAATTCACCCCTCCACTTT. This sequence encodes CASSSGQGFYNSPLHF.

This chain connects TRBV11-2 to TRBJ1-1, with D possibly TRBD1 on 5 matching bases. This CDR3 comprises 15 residues. Germline loops: CDR1 SGHAT, CDR2 FQNNGV. V lost 5 bases to trimming and J lost 1 base, with 14 bases between them. CDR3 sequence: CASSLLVTANTEAFF. As DNA, the CDR3 is TGTGCCAGCAGCCTGCTAGTGACAGCGAACACTGAAGCTTTCTTT.

The V and J genes are TRBV19 and TRBJ1-1, with 7 bases fitting TRBD1. V was clipped by 6 bases and J by 0 bases; unmatched bases: 4. The CDR3 loop spans 14 amino acids. From germline, CDR1 is LNHDA and CDR2 SQIVND (reference sequence). This CDR3 is CASRRDRMNTEAFF. CDR3 DNA: TGTGCCAGTAGGCGGGACAGAATGAACACTGAAGCTTTCTTT.

This rearrangement joins TRBV28 to TRBJ1-5, with TRBD1 matching over 7 bases. V shed 4 bases, J shed 4 bases, and the junction held 13 bases outside the gene matches. The length of the CDR3 is 17 residues. Germline V gene data show CDR1 as MDHEN and CDR2 as SYDVKM. CDR3 residues: CASSSFIETGRNQPQHF. The CDR3 coding sequence is TGTGCCAGCAGTTCCTTTATCGAGACAGGGAGGAATCAGCCCCAGCATTTT.

This clone was seen just once. The CDR3 DNA reads as TGTGCCAGCAGTGAACAGTTGAAAGCTTTCTTT. Its translation is CASSEQLKAFF. V and J are TRBV6-1 and TRBJ1-1; D remains unclear. V was cut by 2 bases and J by 9 bases, with 7 bases left in between. The CDR3 totals 11 residues. The germline CDR1 and CDR2 sequences are MNHNS and SASEGT.

The rearrangement links TRBV27 to TRBJ2-5, with TRBD1 identical over 9 bases. Germline V gene lookup returns CDR1 MNHEY and CDR2 SMNVEV (reference sequence). Trimming cost V 2 bases and J 3 bases; bases outside gene matches: 4. The CDR3 runs to 15 residues. CDR3 protein: CASSLLGQGKETQYF. The CDR3 DNA reads as TGTGCCAGCAGTTTACTGGGACAGGGTAAAGAGACCCAGTACTTC.

The gene calls are TRBV5-1 and TRBJ2-7; 7 nucleotides match TRBD1. V lost 2 bases, J lost 7 bases, and 15 bases stayed unmatched. The CDR3 has 16 residues. Germline V gene lookup returns CDR1 SGHRS and CDR2 YFSETQ. CDR3 region: CASSFPREGGAWEQYF. Written as DNA, the CDR3 is TGCGCCAGCAGCTTCCCCAGGGAAGGGGGCGCGTGGGAGCAGTACTTC.

The rearrangement links TRBV15 to TRBJ1-6; weak D call: TRBD1 (6 bases). The germline V gene has CDR1 LNHNV and CDR2 YYDKDF (reference sequence). Trimming left V 1 base short and J 8 bases short, with 15 bases between. This CDR3 contains 16 residues. The CDR3 DNA is TGTGCCACCAGCAGAGCCACAGGGTTCTCGGATTCACCCCTCCACTTT. This sequence encodes CATSRATGFSDSPLHF. The full variable domain, with the rest looked up from reference TRBV15 and TRBJ1-6, is DAMVIQNPRYQVTQFGKPVTLSCSQTLNHNVMYWYQQKSSQAPKLLFHYYDKDFNNEADTPDNFQSRRPNTSFCFLDIRSPGLGDTAMYLCATSRATGFSDSPLHFGNGTRLTVT.

This chain joins TRBV6-5 and TRBJ2-4; 8 positions match TRBD1. The germline CDR1 and CDR2 sequences are MNHEY and SVGAGI. The J segment lost 3 bases and the V segment lost 8 bases, leaving 6 bases of the junction unmatched. This CDR3 spans 14 amino acids. Here the CDR3 DNA reads TGTGCCAGCCGAAGGACAGGGCTCAAAAACATTCAGTACTTC. The encoded protein is CASRRTGLKNIQYF.

This rearrangement joins TRBV6-6 to TRBJ1-1; possible D gene TRBD1, 5 bases. V lost 8 bases and J lost 0, with 10 bases in between. The germline V gene has CDR1 MNHNY and CDR2 SVGAGI (reference sequence). The length of the CDR3 is 13 residues. CDR3 in DNA: TGTGCCAGCGCGACGGACATGAACACTGAAGCTTTCTTT. Its translation: CASATDMNTEAFF.

This clone was observed a handful of times. The chain uses TRBV27 and TRBJ1-1; no firm D call. V was trimmed by 3 bases and J by 2 bases, leaving 7 bases between them. The CDR3 consists of 13 residues. The germline V gene encodes CDR1 MNHEY and CDR2 SMNVEV (reference sequence). The CDR3 here is CASSFKTNTEAFF. Here the CDR3 DNA reads TGTGCCAGCAGTTTTAAGACAAACACTGAAGCTTTCTTT.

The gene calls are TRBV4-1 and TRBJ2-7, with TRBD2 matching 11 bases. Germline CDR1 MGHRA, CDR2 YSYEKL. The CDR3 length is 18 residues. J gave up 5 bases and V 1 base, and 13 bases lay outside the gene matches. The CDR3 region has the DNA TGCGCCAGCAGCCAAGTCCCCCCACTAGCGGGGGCCCTCCACGAGCAGTACTTC. It translates to CASSQVPPLAGALHEQYF.

The chain combines TRBV9 with TRBJ2-1, with 9 positions matching TRBD1. Losses at the gene ends were 4 bases for V and 5 bases for J; bases not matched to a gene: 13. Germline CDR1 reads SGDLS; CDR2 reads YYNGEE. The CDR3 loop spans 17 amino acids. CDR3 sequence reads: CASSPPAGQGRDNEQFF. As DNA, the CDR3 is TGTGCCAGCAGCCCCCCGGCGGGACAGGGTCGCGACAATGAGCAGTTCTTC.

The CDR3 DNA is TGTGCCAGCAGAGCCGACAGGGAGAGGAACAATGAGCAGTTCTTC. Protein sequence: CASRADRERNNEQFF. The chain is built from TRBV27 and TRBJ2-1, with 7 bases fitting TRBD1. V shed 6 bases and J 5 bases; nucleotides not matched to a gene: 10. There are 15 residues in the CDR3. CDR1 is MNHEY, CDR2 SMNVEV, per germline (reference sequence).

The chain combines TRBV28 with TRBJ1-5; 7 bases line up with TRBD1. This CDR3 contains 15 residues. Germline V gives CDR1 MDHEN, CDR2 SYDVKM. V trimming: 1 base; J trimming: 6 bases; junction bases outside the gene matches: 6. CDR3 sequence reads: CASSLSRGGSQPQHF. The CDR3 nucleotides are TGTGCCAGCAGTTTATCCAGAGGGGGCTCTCAGCCCCAGCATTTT.

The chain links TRBV7-9 to TRBJ2-1; the match to TRBD2 covers 14 bases. With 7 bases clipped from V and 3 bases from J, the junction kept 2 bases outside the gene matches. Looked up from germline, CDR1 is SEHNR and CDR2 is FQNEAQ (reference sequence). The CDR3 is 15 amino acids. Here the CDR3 reads CASTGLAGGYNEQFF. The CDR3 nucleotides read TGTGCCAGCACCGGACTAGCGGGAGGCTACAATGAGCAGTTCTTC. Full variable domain (outside the CDR3, taken from reference TRBV7-9 and TRBJ2-1): DTGVSQNPRHKITKRGQNVTFRCDPISEHNRLYWYRQTLGQGPEFLTYFQNEAQLEKSRLLSDRFSAERPKGSFSTLEIQRTEQGDSAMYLCASTGLAGGYNEQFFGPGTRLTVL.

The J gene is TRBJ1-2, the V gene TRBV7-2, with D possibly being TRBD1 (5 bases). CDR1 and CDR2 from the germline V gene are SGHTA and FQGNSA. This CDR3 has 15 residues. Trimming removed 1 base from V and 2 bases from J, with 11 bases in between. CDR3 sequence: CASSLESRVNYGYTF. CDR3 sequence (DNA): TGTGCCAGCAGCTTAGAGTCCAGGGTGAACTATGGCTACACCTTC.

This clone appeared a few times. V and J are TRBV5-4 and TRBJ2-3; TRBD2 agrees at 8 bases. V was pared by 1 base and J by 3 bases, with 10 bases of the junction left unmatched. This CDR3 contains 17 residues. Germline values: CDR1 SGHNT, CDR2 YYREEE (reference sequence). For the CDR3, the DNA is TGTGCCAGCAGCTTGTCCCCGAGTAGCGGGGTAACAGATACGCAGTATTTT. Residues: CASSLSPSSGVTDTQYF.